Each of the 22 T cell receptor beta chains below was sequenced from the same sample in a study of blood T cell repertoires in COVID-19. TCRdb's table, derived via immunoSEQ multiplex PCR, lists solely in-frame clones and lacks some. The sample carries fewer than 400,000 clones, 90% recorded once. Sequencing was carried out using peripheral blood. These receptors all stem from a woman aged 25-40 years with COVID-19, enrolled during active disease.

The chain employs TRBV20-1 and TRBJ2-6, with D maybe TRBD2 (5 bases). Trimming pared 3 bases from V and 7 bases from J, leaving 13 bases between. The CDR3 contains 14 residues. Germline values: CDR1 DFQATT, CDR2 SNEGSKA (reference sequence). The CDR3 DNA sequence: TGCAGTGCTAGTCATTCCGGGGTAGCCAACGTCCTGACTTTC. Its translation: CSASHSGVANVLTF.

The chain carries TRBV19 and TRBJ1-1; 7 bases are shared with TRBD1. CDR3 length: 13 amino acids. Per the germline V gene, CDR1 is LNHDA and CDR2 is SQIVND (reference sequence). The J segment lost 3 bases and the V segment lost 6 bases, leaving 4 bases of the junction unmatched. This chain's CDR3 is CASSSRGDTEAFF. In DNA form, the CDR3 reads TGTGCCAGTAGCAGCAGGGGGGACACTGAAGCTTTCTTT.

The chain joins TRBV7-2 to TRBJ2-3; 11 nucleotides align to TRBD2. This CDR3 contains 13 residues. Trimming at V came to 5 bases and at J to 14 bases, leaving 9 bases not matched to a gene. The germline V gene has CDR1 SGHTA and CDR2 FQGNSA. The CDR3 DNA follows: TGTGCCAGCAGCATACCACTAGCGGGAGAGAGGTATTTT. This encodes CASSIPLAGERYF.

The chain couples TRBV9 to TRBJ2-2; 11 bases match TRBD2. Germline-derived CDR1 and CDR2 are SGDLS and YYNGEE. The trim removed 0 bases at V and 6 bases at J, leaving 4 bases unmatched. The CDR3 covers 16 residues. The CDR3 DNA reads TGTGCCAGCAGCGTAGTTCTAGCGGGAGGAGCCGGGGAGCTGTTTTTT. It translates to CASSVVLAGGAGELFF.

The chain uses TRBV19 and TRBJ2-1, with a possible D match to TRBD2 (5 bases). The germline CDR1 and CDR2 sequences are LNHDA and SQIVND (reference sequence). The CDR3 loop spans 16 amino acids. Deletions cut 6 bases from V and 2 bases from J, with 17 bases between. In DNA form, the CDR3 reads TGTGCCAGTAGCAGAGGGAGTGGTCCCCCCTACAATGAGCAGTTCTTC. This gives the protein CASSRGSGPPYNEQFF. Full variable domain (outside the CDR3, taken from reference TRBV19 and TRBJ2-1): DGGITQSPKYLFRKEGQNVTLSCEQNLNHDAMYWYRQDPGQGLRLIYYSQIVNDFQKGDIAEGYSVSREKKESFPLTVTSAQKNPTAFYLCASSRGSGPPYNEQFFGPGTRLTVL.

The J gene is TRBJ2-7, the V gene TRBV30; D might be TRBD1 (6 bases). From germline, CDR1 is GTSNPN and CDR2 SVGIG (reference sequence). This CDR3 region has 14 residues. V was clipped by 4 bases and J by 3 bases, with 16 bases between them. CDR3 sequence (DNA): TGTGCCTGGACCGAGACAGGCGCTTTCTACGAGCAGTACTTC. This codes for CAWTETGAFYEQYF. Complete variable domain (other parts from reference TRBV30 and TRBJ2-7): SQTIHQWPATLVQPVGSPLSLECTVEGTSNPNLYWYRQAAGRGLQLLFYSVGIGQISSEVPQNLSASRPQDRQFILSSKKLLLSDSGFYLCAWTETGAFYEQYFGPGTRLTVT.

Only one count was recorded for this clone. The V and J genes are TRBV28 and TRBJ1-1; no reliable D call. Germline CDR1 MDHEN, CDR2 SYDVKM. V lost 2 bases, J lost 3 bases, and 13 bases lay in between. The CDR3 is 15 amino acids. Written as DNA, the CDR3 is TGTGCCAGCAGTTTAGAAGACACCCTGCACACTGAAGCTTTCTTT. This translates into CASSLEDTLHTEAFF.

The chain is built from TRBV4-1 and TRBJ2-2; 8 nucleotides line up with TRBD1. CDR3 length: 16 amino acids. Germline V gene lookup returns CDR1 MGHRA and CDR2 YSYEKL. The trim removed 3 bases at V and 4 bases at J, leaving 7 bases unmatched. The CDR3 spells CASSQWGQAVTGELFF. CDR3 DNA: TGCGCCAGCAGCCAGTGGGGACAGGCGGTCACCGGGGAGCTGTTTTTT.

The chain carries TRBV3-1 (or the pseudogene TRBV3-2) and TRBJ2-7, with 15 bases identical to TRBD2. Germline V gene sequence: CDR1 LGHDT, CDR2 YNNKEL (reference sequence). V shed 4 bases and J 3 bases; nucleotides not matched to a gene: 4. The CDR3 consists of 16 residues. CDR3 protein: CASSPGGLAGGYEQYF. In DNA, the CDR3 is TGTGCCAGCAGCCCCGGGGGACTAGCGGGAGGCTACGAGCAGTACTTC.

V gene TRBV19 combines with J gene TRBJ1-2, with 7 bases identical to TRBD1. The CDR3 spans 15 residues. Germline V gene lookup returns CDR1 LNHDA and CDR2 SQIVND (reference sequence). J gave up 4 bases and V 3 bases, and 8 bases lay outside the gene matches. The DNA of the CDR3 is TGTGCCAGTAGTATTACCTCCCGGGACAGCTATGGCTACACCTTC. Encoded protein: CASSITSRDSYGYTF.

The chain joins TRBV9 to TRBJ2-1; D is perhaps TRBD2 (5 bases). V was trimmed by 0 bases and J by 8 bases, leaving 21 bases between them. CDR3 length: 17 amino acids. Germline V lookup: CDR1 SGDLS, CDR2 YYNGEE. The CDR3 spells CASSVASEAGRGHEQFF. The DNA for the CDR3 is TGTGCCAGCAGCGTAGCTTCGGAGGCGGGTCGCGGGCATGAGCAGTTCTTC. Using reference TRBV9 and TRBJ2-1 for the parts outside the CDR3, the full variable domain is DSGVTQTPKHLITATGQRVTLRCSPRSGDLSVYWYQQSLDQGLQFLIQYYNGEERAKGNILERFSAQQFPDLHSELNLSSLELGDSALYFCASSVASEAGRGHEQFFGPGTRLTVL.

The chain is built from TRBV20-1 and TRBJ1-5; 8 nucleotides align to TRBD1. Losses at the gene ends were 3 bases for V and 2 bases for J; bases not matched to a gene: 3. CDR1 DFQATT and CDR2 SNEGSKA come from the germline V gene (reference sequence). The CDR3 is made up of 14 amino acids. The CDR3 protein is CSASLGQGNQPQHF. The CDR3 nucleotides are TGCAGTGCTAGTTTGGGACAGGGCAATCAGCCCCAGCATTTT.

This clone was seen once. The chain is built from TRBV19 and TRBJ2-7; the match to TRBD2 covers 10 bases. The germline CDR1 and CDR2 sequences are LNHDA and SQIVND (reference sequence). The CDR3 covers 15 residues. The junction had 10 bases not matched to a gene; V was cut back by 6 bases and J by 5 bases. CDR3 nucleotide sequence: TGTGCCAGTAGCCAAACCGGGACTAGCGTTAACGAGCAGTACTTC. Translating it yields CASSQTGTSVNEQYF.

The chain recombines TRBV12-5 with TRBJ1-5; 9 nucleotides align to TRBD1. Trimming at V came to 5 bases and at J to 5 bases, leaving 7 bases not matched to a gene. The CDR3 covers 15 residues. Germline V lookup: CDR1 LGHNT, CDR2 FRNRAP. The CDR3 sequence: CASGPGTGKDQPQHF. The CDR3 DNA is TGTGCTAGTGGTCCCGGGACAGGGAAGGATCAGCCCCAGCATTTT.

The rearrangement links TRBV27 to TRBJ1-4; D possibly corresponds to TRBD1 (6 bases). The CDR3 runs to 17 residues. V lost 0 bases, J lost 5 bases, and 16 bases lay in between. Germline values: CDR1 MNHEY, CDR2 SMNVEV (reference sequence). CDR3 in amino acids: CASSLSSAGAENEKLFF. CDR3 bases: TGTGCCAGCAGTTTATCGTCCGCAGGGGCCGAAAATGAAAAACTGTTTTTT.

This sequence joins TRBV3-1 (or the pseudogene TRBV3-2) and TRBJ1-5; D unresolved. Trimming stripped 4 bases from V and 1 base from J, with 11 bases between. Germline V gene sequence: CDR1 LGHDT, CDR2 YNNKEL (reference sequence). This CDR3 has 15 residues. The CDR3 spells CASSPLGQSNQPQHF. The CDR3 DNA is TGTGCCAGCAGCCCCCTTGGGCAGAGCAATCAGCCCCAGCATTTT.

The V gene is TRBV27, the J gene TRBJ2-7, with 10 positions matching TRBD2. The CDR3 spans 18 residues. Germline V gene sequence: CDR1 MNHEY, CDR2 SMNVEV (reference sequence). V shed 0 bases and J 0 bases; nucleotides not matched to a gene: 8. The CDR3 sequence is CASSLSRPSGSFSYEQYF. DNA for the CDR3: TGTGCCAGCAGTTTATCGAGGCCTAGCGGGAGCTTCTCCTACGAGCAGTACTTC.

The table lists this clone with a few counts. This sequence joins TRBV27 and TRBJ1-1; D gene uncertain. The CDR3 extends over 14 amino acids. The germline CDR1 and CDR2 sequences are MNHEY and SMNVEV (reference sequence). Trimming took off 3 bases at V and 1 base at J, with 9 bases between the two ends. The CDR3 DNA follows: TGTGCCAGCAGTTTGGAGAGGAGGAACACTGAAGCTTTCTTT. This gives the protein CASSLERRNTEAFF.

V is TRBV14 and J is TRBJ2-4; a weak D match, TRBD2 (6 bases). This CDR3 has 12 amino acids. CDR1 is SGHDN, CDR2 FVKESK, per germline. V was clipped by 3 bases and J by 11 bases, with 11 bases between them. The CDR3 protein is CASSQISSVQYF. CDR3 coding DNA: TGTGCCAGCAGCCAGATTTCTAGCGTTCAGTACTTC. Drawing the rest from reference TRBV14 and TRBJ2-4, the complete variable domain is EAGVTQFPSHSVIEKGQTVTLRCDPISGHDNLYWYRRVMGKEIKFLLHFVKESKQDESGMPNNRFLAERTGGTYSTLKVQPAELEDSGVYFCASSQISSVQYFGAGTRLSVL.

The table lists this clone with a few counts. CDR3 sequence: CASSRWDSSGNTIYF. In nucleotides, the CDR3 is TGTGCCAGCTCACGGTGGGACAGCTCTGGAAACACCATATATTTT. The V and J genes are TRBV18 and TRBJ1-3; 7 positions agree with TRBD1. The germline V gene has CDR1 KGHSH and CDR2 LQKENI. The CDR3 sequence is 15 residues long. V lost 4 bases, J lost 0 bases, and 3 bases stayed unmatched.

The chain carries TRBV30 and TRBJ2-1, with TRBD2 matching over 9 bases. With 2 bases clipped from V and 6 bases from J, the junction kept 5 bases outside the gene matches. This CDR3 comprises 14 residues. Germline CDR1 is GTSNPN and CDR2 is SVGIG (reference sequence). CDR3 nucleotides: TGTGCCTGGAGTAGTGGGACTAGCCTCAATGAGCAGTTCTTC. It translates to CAWSSGTSLNEQFF. Filled out from reference TRBV30 and TRBJ2-1, the complete variable domain reads SQTIHQWPATLVQPVGSPLSLECTVEGTSNPNLYWYRQAAGRGLQLLFYSVGIGQISSEVPQNLSASRPQDRQFILSSKKLLLSDSGFYLCAWSSGTSLNEQFFGPGTRLTVL.

This sequence joins TRBV11-3 and TRBJ2-1; 7 bases map to TRBD1. The CDR3 is 15 amino acids. V was pared by 1 base and J by 5 bases, with 5 bases of the junction left unmatched. Germline-derived CDR1 and CDR2 are SGHNT and YENEEA. CDR3 nucleotide sequence: TGTGCCAGCAGCTTAGGTGGACAGGCGAACAATGAGCAGTTCTTC. It yields the protein CASSLGGQANNEQFF.